The subject of this entry is one TCR beta chain. The target antigen is unknown. Each unsorted PBMC replicate got 300 ng genomic DNA, roughly 30,000 genomes. Sequencing was performed with immunoSEQ multiplex PCR; in TCRdb, only in-frame clones are kept and a portion is missing. The sample has fewer than 600,000 clones, around 79% seen once. This sample is part of a study of shared clonotypes between healthy human individuals. Study-wide points: Clonotype sharing among the donors was expected to vary with sequencing depth.

With 0 bases removed from V and 2 bases from J, the gap between germline ends came to 12 bases. The germline CDR1 and CDR2 sequences are LNHNV and YYDKDF (reference sequence). The CDR3 is 16 amino acids. V and J are TRBV15 and TRBJ2-3; D gene uncertain. The sample comprised PBMCs. The TCR was taken from a woman aged 40-49 years in good health. Some clones in this sample may be carry-over from other donors' samples. The CDR3 DNA is TGTGCCACCAGCAGAGATTATAACTCCCTCACAGATACGCAGTATTTT. It translates to CATSRDYNSLTDTQYF.